Listed here are 30 T cell receptor beta chains from one sample, sequenced in a study of blood T cell repertoires in COVID-19. The table came from immunoSEQ multiplex PCR; TCRdb's copy has only in-frame clones and leaves some out. Among roughly 330,000 clones listed, 70% to 90% were seen once. Sequenced input: PBMCs or T cells enriched from blood (not recorded which). These TCRs come from a woman between 25 and 40 years old who had recovered from COVID-19.

This clone was detected only a few times. The chain combines TRBV3-1 (or the pseudogene TRBV3-2) with TRBJ2-7; TRBD1 is a possible D gene (6 bases). Looked up from germline, CDR1 is LGHDT and CDR2 is YNNKEL (reference sequence). This CDR3 contains 16 residues. The V and J ends lost 4 bases and 2 bases respectively, with 18 bases between them. CDR3 DNA: TGTGCCAGCAGCCGAGTCCTGGGGGCCGAGCCCTACGAGCAGTACTTC. Translated, it gives CASSRVLGAEPYEQYF.

This clone came up once. This chain links TRBV24-1 with TRBJ2-3, with unresolved D. CDR3 length: 11 residues. The V and J ends lost 5 bases and 5 bases respectively, with 4 bases between them. Germline V lookup: CDR1 KGHDR, CDR2 SFDVKD. In nucleotides, the CDR3 is TGTGCCACCAGTGCCGGAGATACGCAGTATTTT. It encodes CATSAGDTQYF.

The V and J genes are TRBV6-5 and TRBJ2-7; D is unclear. The CDR3 runs 13 residues. CDR1 MNHEY and CDR2 SVGAGI come from the germline V gene. The V and J ends lost 10 bases and 7 bases respectively, with 20 bases between them. CDR3 region: CAILQVNFLEQYF. The DNA of the CDR3 is TGTGCCATCCTCCAAGTGAACTTTCTGGAGCAGTACTTC.

The V call is TRBV19, the J call TRBJ1-1; no definite D call. Trimming took off 5 bases at V and 2 bases at J, with 9 bases between the two ends. The CDR3 is 13 amino acids. The V gene's germline CDR1 is LNHDA and CDR2 SQIVND (reference sequence). In nucleotides, the CDR3 is TGTGCCAGTAGTTCCACGCTAAACACTGAAGCTTTCTTT. Translation gives CASSSTLNTEAFF.

V gene TRBV2 combines with J gene TRBJ1-2; TRBD1 might be the D (6 bases). Germline lookup yields CDR1 SNHLY and CDR2 FYNNEI. CDR3 length: 15 residues. V was shortened by 6 bases and J by 6 bases, with 20 bases between the two germline ends. CDR3 region: CASSSVGGPEDGYTF. CDR3 in DNA: TGTGCCAGCAGCAGCGTGGGGGGGCCGGAGGATGGCTACACCTTC.

The chain is built from TRBV2 and TRBJ2-1; perhaps TRBD2 as D (5 bases). This CDR3 contains 15 residues. The germline V gene has CDR1 SNHLY and CDR2 FYNNEI. The V end was cut by 7 bases, the J end by 0 bases, with 13 bases between. This CDR3 is CASILSAGSYNEQFF. The CDR3 DNA follows: TGTGCCAGCATATTGTCGGCGGGCTCCTACAATGAGCAGTTCTTC.

CDR3: CASSLNLNQPQHF. CDR3 nucleotides: TGTGCCAGCAGCTTAAATCTCAATCAGCCCCAGCATTTT. The V call is TRBV11-2, the J call TRBJ1-5, with D unclear. CDR1 SGHAT and CDR2 FQNNGV come from the germline V gene. V was shortened by 2 bases and J by 3 bases, with 5 bases between the two germline ends. The CDR3 is 13 amino acids. Filled out from reference TRBV11-2 and TRBJ1-5, the complete variable domain reads EAGVAQSPRYKIIEKRQSVAFWCNPISGHATLYWYQQILGQGPKLLIQFQNNGVVDDSQLPKDRFSAERLKGVDSTLKIQPAKLEDSAVYLCASSLNLNQPQHFGDGTRLSIL.

The gene calls are TRBV4-1 and TRBJ2-7; 7 bases fit TRBD1. CDR1 and CDR2 (germline): MGHRA, YSYEKL. The CDR3 is 18 amino acids. Unmatched junction bases numbered 15, after V lost 0 bases and J lost 4 bases. CDR3 protein: CASSQDFTRQGEGYEQYF. The CDR3 DNA reads as TGCGCCAGCAGCCAAGACTTTACAAGGCAGGGGGAAGGATACGAGCAGTACTTC.

The chain joins TRBV5-1 to TRBJ1-1, with no clear D. The CDR3 totals 16 residues. Germline values: CDR1 SGHRS, CDR2 YFSETQ. Trimming left V 0 bases short and J 0 bases short, with 12 bases between. CDR3 nucleotides: TGCGCCAGCAGCTTGGGTAGTACCACCATGAACACTGAAGCTTTCTTT. It codes for CASSLGSTTMNTEAFF.

This chain connects TRBV19 to TRBJ2-7; 10 bases agree with TRBD1. Germline CDR1 is LNHDA and CDR2 is SQIVND (reference sequence). The length of the CDR3 is 16 residues. Trimming took 2 bases from V and 4 from J; bases not matched to a gene: 8. CDR3 in amino acids: CASSINRDRGFYEQYF. The DNA for the CDR3 is TGTGCCAGTAGTATAAACCGGGACAGGGGCTTTTACGAGCAGTACTTC.

The V and J genes are TRBV18 and TRBJ1-4, with 9 bases lining up with TRBD1. Germline-derived CDR1 and CDR2 are KGHSH and LQKENI. The junction had 11 bases not matched to a gene; V was cut back by 1 base and J by 8 bases. CDR3 length equals 17 residues. CDR3 sequence: CASSPRRGTGIGEKLFF. The CDR3 bases are TGTGCCAGCTCACCACGGCGGGGGACAGGGATAGGGGAAAAACTGTTTTTT. The whole variable domain, remainder taken from reference TRBV18 and TRBJ1-4, is NAGVMQNPRHLVRRRGQEARLRCSPMKGHSHVYWYRQLPEEGLKFMVYLQKENIIDESGMPKERFSAEFPKEGPSILRIQQVVRGDSAAYFCASSPRRGTGIGEKLFFGSGTQLSVL.

This chain joins TRBV9 and TRBJ2-5; possible D gene TRBD2, 6 bases. The CDR3 has 15 amino acids. CDR1 and CDR2 (germline): SGDLS, YYNGEE. V was pared by 7 bases and J by 5 bases, with 21 bases between. CDR3 in amino acids: CASATGLRGFETQYF. The CDR3 nucleotides are TGTGCCAGCGCGACTGGGCTACGGGGGTTCGAGACCCAGTACTTC.

A word on this clone: This CDR3 is also generated by other DNA sequences in the sample. The chain has TRBV2 and TRBJ2-3; D not certain. Germline CDR1 SNHLY, CDR2 FYNNEI. This CDR3 comprises 11 residues. V lost 6 bases and J 2 bases, leaving 3 bases between the germline ends. The CDR3 DNA is TGTGCCAGCAGCTACACAGATACGCAGTATTTT. Residues: CASSYTDTQYF.

This clone appeared once. The V gene is TRBV5-6, the J gene TRBJ2-3; D may be TRBD1 (6 bases). This CDR3 comprises 14 residues. With 2 bases removed from V and 3 bases from J, the gap between germline ends came to 10 bases. CDR1 is SGHDT, CDR2 YYEEEE, per germline. The CDR3 DNA is TGTGCCAGCAGCTTCGGTCAGGGGACAGATACGCAGTATTTT. As protein: CASSFGQGTDTQYF.

The V call is TRBV4-3, the J call TRBJ1-4, with 7 bases matching TRBD1. Germline CDR1 is LGHNA and CDR2 is YSLEER. The CDR3 spans 16 residues. J lost 8 bases, V lost 2 bases, and 11 bases had no gene match. The CDR3 is CASSQQGDSGVEKLFF. In nucleotides, the CDR3 is TGCGCCAGCAGCCAACAAGGGGACAGCGGAGTCGAAAAACTGTTTTTT.

The V gene is TRBV27, the J gene TRBJ1-2, with TRBD1 matching 8 bases. The CDR3 length is 15 residues. Germline V gene lookup returns CDR1 MNHEY and CDR2 SMNVEV (reference sequence). Trimming removed 5 bases from V and 4 bases from J; junction bases left unmatched: 9. The DNA of the CDR3 is TGTGCCAGCAGTCCGGACAGGGTGGGGTCCTATGGCTACACCTTC. As protein: CASSPDRVGSYGYTF.

The chain uses TRBV29-1 and TRBJ1-1; tentatively, D is TRBD1 (6 bases). Germline V CDR1 and CDR2: SQVTM, ANQGSEA. Trimming removed 5 bases at V and 1 base at J, with 14 bases between. The CDR3 totals 14 residues. Written as DNA, the CDR3 is TGCAGCGTTCAGACAGGCCCGAGGAACACTGAAGCTTTCTTT. Residues: CSVQTGPRNTEAFF.

The chain has TRBV19 and TRBJ2-3; tentative D call: TRBD2 (7 bases). CDR3 length: 13 residues. CDR1 and CDR2 from the germline V gene are LNHDA and SQIVND (reference sequence). Trimming took 5 bases from V and 6 from J, leaving 12 bases between them. CDR3 amino acids: CASSWGGEDTQYF. As DNA, the CDR3 is TGTGCCAGTAGTTGGGGGGGCGAGGATACGCAGTATTTT.

The chain joins TRBV30 to TRBJ1-5; 8 bases agree with TRBD1. Germline trimming cut 2 bases from V and 7 bases from J; bases unmatched to any gene: 7. This CDR3 contains 14 residues. In germline, CDR1 is GTSNPN, CDR2 SVGIG (reference sequence). The CDR3 protein is CAWSSRQGRQPQHF. In DNA form, the CDR3 reads TGTGCCTGGAGTTCTCGACAGGGGAGGCAGCCCCAGCATTTT.

This clone has a single count. This chain connects TRBV6-5 to TRBJ2-3; TRBD2 matches 11 bases. The V segment lost 6 bases and the J segment 4 bases; nucleotides outside the gene matches: 3. CDR3 length equals 14 residues. Germline V CDR1 and CDR2: MNHEY, SVGAGI. CDR3 protein: CASRLAGGPDTQYF. In DNA, the CDR3 is TGTGCCAGCAGGCTAGCGGGGGGACCAGATACGCAGTATTTT.

In this sample, this clone turned up once. The chain employs TRBV7-9 and TRBJ1-5; 12 bases agree with TRBD1. In germline, CDR1 is SEHNR, CDR2 FQNEAQ (reference sequence). After removal of 3 bases from V and 6 bases from J, the junction contained 9 bases not matched to a gene. This CDR3 is built from 17 residues. CDR3 in DNA: TGTGCCAGCAGCTTCCAGCCGGGACAGGGGGCAGGTCAGCCCCAGCATTTT. Its translation is CASSFQPGQGAGQPQHF.

V gene TRBV11-1 combines with J gene TRBJ2-7, with TRBD2 matching 10 bases. There are 17 residues in the CDR3. Per germline, CDR1 SGHAT and CDR2 FQDESV (reference sequence). The J segment lost 4 bases and the V segment lost 0 bases, leaving 9 bases of the junction unmatched. CDR3 loop: CASSLALSSGGPYEQYF. Written as DNA, the CDR3 is TGTGCCAGCAGCTTAGCCCTGTCTAGCGGGGGACCTTACGAGCAGTACTTC.

V gene TRBV4-1 combines with J gene TRBJ2-7, with 7 bases fitting TRBD2. CDR1 is MGHRA, CDR2 YSYEKL, per germline. V lost 0 bases to trimming and J lost 7 bases; unmatched junction nucleotides: 9. CDR3 length: 15 amino acids. CDR3 in amino acids: CASSQDGLGALEQYF. DNA for the CDR3: TGCGCCAGCAGCCAAGACGGACTAGGCGCCCTGGAGCAGTACTTC.

The rearrangement uses TRBV25-1 and TRBJ2-5, with TRBD1 identical over 9 bases. Germline values: CDR1 MGHDK, CDR2 SYGVNS. This CDR3 is 13 amino acids long. The J segment lost 3 bases and the V segment lost 6 bases, leaving 2 bases of the junction unmatched. This CDR3 reads CASRRTGEETQYF. The CDR3 DNA is TGTGCCAGCAGGAGGACAGGGGAAGAGACCCAGTACTTC.

This clone appeared once. V and J are TRBV19 and TRBJ1-4; 8 bases agree with TRBD1. The V gene's germline CDR1 is LNHDA and CDR2 SQIVND (reference sequence). The CDR3 is made up of 17 amino acids. J was trimmed by 7 bases and V by 6 bases; bases with no gene match: 16. The CDR3 region has the DNA TGTGCCAGTAGAAAGGGACAGGTGGATCCCAGAGTTGAAAAACTGTTTTTT. Amino acid sequence: CASRKGQVDPRVEKLFF.

The V call is TRBV6-5, the J call TRBJ1-2, with a tentative D call TRBD1 (6 bases). The CDR3 runs 14 residues. The germline V gene has CDR1 MNHEY and CDR2 SVGAGI. The V end lost 5 bases, the J end lost 1 base, and 11 bases lay between the germline ends. The CDR3 reads CASSTGTYNYGYTF. DNA for the CDR3: TGTGCCAGCAGTACCGGGACATATAACTATGGCTACACCTTC.

This clone showed up just a few times. This chain links TRBV25-1 with TRBJ1-2; D is unresolved. The ends were cut back, 1 base at V and 2 bases at J, with 8 bases in the middle. This CDR3 comprises 14 residues. CDR1 MGHDK and CDR2 SYGVNS come from the germline V gene. CDR3 protein: CASSEWRKNYGYTF. The CDR3 bases are TGTGCCAGCAGTGAATGGAGGAAAAACTATGGCTACACCTTC.

The genes are TRBV6-4 and TRBJ2-3, with 7 bases matching TRBD2. The V gene's germline CDR1 is MRHNA and CDR2 SNTAGT. The junction had 5 bases not matched to a gene; V was cut back by 4 bases and J by 4 bases. The CDR3 sequence is 14 residues long. Here the CDR3 reads CASSAGGVADTQYF. In DNA, the CDR3 is TGTGCCAGCAGTGCGGGGGGAGTAGCAGATACGCAGTATTTT.

This clone was found once. This chain uses TRBV29-1 with TRBJ1-1; D ambiguous. V was pared by 4 bases and J by 4 bases, with 10 bases between. This CDR3 region has 12 residues. Germline-derived CDR1 and CDR2 are SQVTM and ANQGSEA. The CDR3 sequence: CSVGQITTEAFF. CDR3 bases: TGCAGCGTTGGGCAGATCACCACTGAAGCTTTCTTT.

CDR3 protein: CASSQDGVPGGLGYGYTF. Written as DNA, the CDR3 is TGCGCCAGCAGCCAAGATGGTGTGCCCGGGGGGCTCGGCTATGGCTACACCTTC. The rearrangement uses TRBV4-1 and TRBJ1-2; tentatively, D is TRBD1 (6 bases). Germline loops: CDR1 MGHRA, CDR2 YSYEKL. The CDR3 length is 18 residues. V gave up 0 bases and J gave up 4 bases, with 21 bases separating them.